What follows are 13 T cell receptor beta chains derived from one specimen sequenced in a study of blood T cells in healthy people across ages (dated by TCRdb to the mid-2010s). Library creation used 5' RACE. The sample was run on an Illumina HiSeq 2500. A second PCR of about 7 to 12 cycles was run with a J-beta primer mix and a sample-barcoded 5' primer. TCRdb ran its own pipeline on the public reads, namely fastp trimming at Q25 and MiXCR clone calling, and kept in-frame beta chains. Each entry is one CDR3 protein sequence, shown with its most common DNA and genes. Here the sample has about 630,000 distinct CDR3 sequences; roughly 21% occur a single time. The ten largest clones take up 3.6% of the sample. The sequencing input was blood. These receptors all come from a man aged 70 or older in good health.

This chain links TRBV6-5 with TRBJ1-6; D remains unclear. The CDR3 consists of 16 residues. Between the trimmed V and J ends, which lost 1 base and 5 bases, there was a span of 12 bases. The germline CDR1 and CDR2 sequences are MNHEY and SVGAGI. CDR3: CASSYYSDAHNSPLHF. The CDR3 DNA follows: TGTGCCAGCAGTTACTACTCAGACGCTCATAATTCACCCCTCCACTTT.

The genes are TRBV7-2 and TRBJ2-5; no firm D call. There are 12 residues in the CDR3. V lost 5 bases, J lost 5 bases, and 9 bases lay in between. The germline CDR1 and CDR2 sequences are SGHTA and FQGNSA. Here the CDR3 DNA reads TGTGCCAGCAGCGCCGTACGGGAGACCCAGTACTTC. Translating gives CASSAVRETQYF.

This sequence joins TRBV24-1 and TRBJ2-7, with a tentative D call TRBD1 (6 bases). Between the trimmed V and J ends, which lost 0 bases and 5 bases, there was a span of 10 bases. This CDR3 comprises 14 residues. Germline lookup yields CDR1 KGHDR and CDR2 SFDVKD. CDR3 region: CATSDLEQGHEQYF. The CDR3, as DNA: TGTGCCACCAGTGATTTGGAACAGGGTCACGAGCAGTACTTC.

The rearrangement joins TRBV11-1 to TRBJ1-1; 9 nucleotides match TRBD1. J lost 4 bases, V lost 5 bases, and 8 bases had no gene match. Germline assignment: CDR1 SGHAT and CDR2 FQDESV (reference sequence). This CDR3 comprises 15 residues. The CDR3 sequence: CASSANRGPGTEAFF. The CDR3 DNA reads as TGTGCCAGCAGCGCCAACAGGGGGCCGGGCACTGAAGCTTTCTTT.

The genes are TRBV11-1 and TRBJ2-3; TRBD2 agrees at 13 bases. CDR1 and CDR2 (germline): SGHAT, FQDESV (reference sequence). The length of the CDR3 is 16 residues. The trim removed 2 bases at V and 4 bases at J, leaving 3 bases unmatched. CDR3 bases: TGTGCCAGCAGCTTAACACTAGCGGGAGGGCCAGATACGCAGTATTTT. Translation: CASSLTLAGGPDTQYF.

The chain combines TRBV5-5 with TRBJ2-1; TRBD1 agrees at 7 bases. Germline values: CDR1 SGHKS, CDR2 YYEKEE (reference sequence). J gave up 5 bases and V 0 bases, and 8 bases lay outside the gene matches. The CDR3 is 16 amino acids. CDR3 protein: CASSLGLNRGDNEQFF. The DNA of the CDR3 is TGTGCCAGCAGCTTGGGGTTGAACAGGGGTGACAATGAGCAGTTCTTC. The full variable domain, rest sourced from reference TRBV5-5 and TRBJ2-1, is DAGVTQSPTHLIKTRGQQVTLRCSPISGHKSVSWYQQVLGQGPQFIFQYYEKEERGRGNFPDRFSARQFPNYSSELNVNALLLGDSALYLCASSLGLNRGDNEQFFGPGTRLTVL.

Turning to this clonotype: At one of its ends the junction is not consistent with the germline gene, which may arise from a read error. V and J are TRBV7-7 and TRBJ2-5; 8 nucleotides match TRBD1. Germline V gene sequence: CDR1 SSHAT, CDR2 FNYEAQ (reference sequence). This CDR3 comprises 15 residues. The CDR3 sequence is CASILGQGIQETQYF. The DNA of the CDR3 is TGTGCTAGCATCTTAGGACAGGGTATCCAAGAGACCCAGTACTTC.

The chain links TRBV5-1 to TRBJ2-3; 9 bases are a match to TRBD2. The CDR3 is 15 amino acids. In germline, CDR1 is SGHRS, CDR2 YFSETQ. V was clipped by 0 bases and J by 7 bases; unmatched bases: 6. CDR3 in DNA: TGCGCCAGCAGCTTGGATAGCGGGAGTACAAATACGCAGTATTTT. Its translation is CASSLDSGSTNTQYF.

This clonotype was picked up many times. The CDR3 loop reads CASSSWTDFSTDTQYF. The CDR3, as DNA: TGCGCCAGCAGCTCCTGGACGGATTTTAGCACAGATACGCAGTATTTT. The rearrangement uses TRBV5-1 and TRBJ2-3; D not certain. Per the germline V gene, CDR1 is SGHRS and CDR2 is YFSETQ. This CDR3 has 16 amino acids. The V gene lost 3 bases and the J gene lost 0 bases, with 14 bases spanning the gap.

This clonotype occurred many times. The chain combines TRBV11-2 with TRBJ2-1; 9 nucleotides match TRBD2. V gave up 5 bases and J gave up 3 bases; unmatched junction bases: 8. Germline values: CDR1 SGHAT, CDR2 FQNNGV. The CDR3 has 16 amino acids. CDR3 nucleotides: TGTGCCAGCAGCCCCTTAGCGGGAGTCGGCTACAATGAGCAGTTCTTC. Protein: CASSPLAGVGYNEQFF.

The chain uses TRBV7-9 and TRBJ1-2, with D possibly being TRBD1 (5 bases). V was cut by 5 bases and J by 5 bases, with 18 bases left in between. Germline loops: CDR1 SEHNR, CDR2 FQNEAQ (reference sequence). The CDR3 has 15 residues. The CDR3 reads CASSNGGLTAYGYTF. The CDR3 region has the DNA TGTGCCAGCAGCAATGGGGGACTAACAGCTTATGGCTACACCTTC.

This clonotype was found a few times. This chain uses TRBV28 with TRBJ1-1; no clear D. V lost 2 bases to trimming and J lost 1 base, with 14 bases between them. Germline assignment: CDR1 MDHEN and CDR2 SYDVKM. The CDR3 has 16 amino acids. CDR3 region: CASSLRQRTKNTEAFF. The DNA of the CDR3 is TGTGCCAGCAGTTTACGTCAGAGGACCAAGAACACTGAAGCTTTCTTT.

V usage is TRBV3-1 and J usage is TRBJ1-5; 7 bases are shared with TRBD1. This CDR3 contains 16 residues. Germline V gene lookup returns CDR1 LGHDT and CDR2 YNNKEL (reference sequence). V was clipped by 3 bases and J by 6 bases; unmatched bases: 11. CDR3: CASSHLPGGQGQPQHF. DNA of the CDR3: TGTGCCAGCAGCCACCTACCAGGGGGGCAAGGTCAGCCCCAGCATTTT.